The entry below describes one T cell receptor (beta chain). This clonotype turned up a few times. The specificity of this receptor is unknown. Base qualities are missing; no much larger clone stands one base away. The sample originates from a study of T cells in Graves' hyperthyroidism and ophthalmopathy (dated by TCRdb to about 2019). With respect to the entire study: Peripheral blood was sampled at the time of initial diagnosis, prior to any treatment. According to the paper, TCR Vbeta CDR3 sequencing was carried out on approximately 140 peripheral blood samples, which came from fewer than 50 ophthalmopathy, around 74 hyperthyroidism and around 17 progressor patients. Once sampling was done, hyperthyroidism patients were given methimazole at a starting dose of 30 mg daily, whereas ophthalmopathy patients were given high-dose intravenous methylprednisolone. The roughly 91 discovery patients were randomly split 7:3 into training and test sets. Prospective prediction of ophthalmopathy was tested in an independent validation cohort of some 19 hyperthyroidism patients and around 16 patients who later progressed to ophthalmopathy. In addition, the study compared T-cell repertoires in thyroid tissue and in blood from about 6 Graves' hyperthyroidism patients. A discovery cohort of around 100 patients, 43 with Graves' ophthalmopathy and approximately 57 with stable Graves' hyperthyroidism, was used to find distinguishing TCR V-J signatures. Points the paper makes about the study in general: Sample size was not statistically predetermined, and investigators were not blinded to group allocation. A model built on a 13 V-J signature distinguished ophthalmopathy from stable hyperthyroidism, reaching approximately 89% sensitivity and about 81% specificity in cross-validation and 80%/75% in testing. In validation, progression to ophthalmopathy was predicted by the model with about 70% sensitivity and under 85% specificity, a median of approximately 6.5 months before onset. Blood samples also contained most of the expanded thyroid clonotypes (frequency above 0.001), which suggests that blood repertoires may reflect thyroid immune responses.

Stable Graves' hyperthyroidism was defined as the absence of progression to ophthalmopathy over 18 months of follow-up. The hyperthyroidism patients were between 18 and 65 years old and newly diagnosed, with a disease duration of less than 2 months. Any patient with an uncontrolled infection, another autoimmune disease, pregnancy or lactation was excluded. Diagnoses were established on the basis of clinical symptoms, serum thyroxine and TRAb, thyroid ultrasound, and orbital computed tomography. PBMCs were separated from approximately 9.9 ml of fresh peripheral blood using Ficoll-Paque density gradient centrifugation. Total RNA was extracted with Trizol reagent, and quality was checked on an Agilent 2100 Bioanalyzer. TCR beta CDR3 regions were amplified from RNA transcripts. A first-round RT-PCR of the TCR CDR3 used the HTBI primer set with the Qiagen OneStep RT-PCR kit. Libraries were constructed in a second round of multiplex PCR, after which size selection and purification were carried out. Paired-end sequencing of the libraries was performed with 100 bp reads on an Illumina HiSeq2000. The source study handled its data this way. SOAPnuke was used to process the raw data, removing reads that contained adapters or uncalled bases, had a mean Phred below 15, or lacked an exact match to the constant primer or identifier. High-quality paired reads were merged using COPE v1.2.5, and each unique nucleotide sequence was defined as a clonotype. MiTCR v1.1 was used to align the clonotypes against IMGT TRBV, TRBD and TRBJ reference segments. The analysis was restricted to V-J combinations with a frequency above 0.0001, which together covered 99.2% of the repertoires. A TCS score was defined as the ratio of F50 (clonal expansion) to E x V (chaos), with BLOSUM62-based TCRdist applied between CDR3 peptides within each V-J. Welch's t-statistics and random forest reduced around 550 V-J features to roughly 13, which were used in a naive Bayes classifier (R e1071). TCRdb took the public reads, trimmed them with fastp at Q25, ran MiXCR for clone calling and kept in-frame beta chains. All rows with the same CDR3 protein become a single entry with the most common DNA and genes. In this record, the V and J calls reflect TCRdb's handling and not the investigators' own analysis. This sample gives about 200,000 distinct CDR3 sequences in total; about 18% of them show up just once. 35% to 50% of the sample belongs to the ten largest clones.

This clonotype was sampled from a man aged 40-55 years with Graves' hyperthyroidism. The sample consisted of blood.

Read as DNA, the sequence is TGTGCCAGCAGCCCCGGCTTGGTGAACTCACCCCTCCACTTT. Translation gives CASSPGLVNSPLHF. The V and J genes are TRBV7-2 and TRBJ1-6; no D gene call is confident. CDR1 SGHTA and CDR2 FQGNSA were looked up in the germline V gene. Relative to germline, V is 5 bases shorter and J is 10 bases shorter, with 15 bases between their ends. The CDR3, from cysteine to phenylalanine, totals 14 residues. Just the 42-base CDR3 DNA is kept, in frame starting at base 1.